One sample yielded the 14 T cell receptor beta chains listed below, sequenced in a study of cytomegalovirus exposure and HLA in healthy donors. PCR was performed using 60 Vbeta and 13 Jbeta primers. Clones were sequenced by immunoSEQ multiplex PCR, and TCRdb holds only the in-frame ones, with some missing. The sample holds approximately 150,000 clones, roughly 85% seen once. The sample consisted of PBMCs. The receptors originated from a male donor in good health and CMV-seronegative.

The chain couples TRBV9 to TRBJ2-5; TRBD1 might be the D (5 bases). With the DNA end fitting TRBJ2-7 better, the J assignment may be wrong. The V gene's germline CDR1 is SGDLS and CDR2 YYNGEE. The CDR3 extends over 13 amino acids. CDR3 in amino acids: CASSVEGDYEQYF. CDR3 nucleotides: TGTGCCAGCAGCGTAGAAGGGGACTACGAGCAGTACTTC.

V is TRBV21-1 and J is TRBJ2-7; TRBD1 reflects the table's D call only, with no check against the DNA. TRBV21-1 corresponds to a pseudogene. CDR3 size: 16 residues. The CDR3: CASSKVGQMLSYEQYF. CDR3 sequence (DNA): TGTGCCAGCAGCAAAGTAGGACAGATGCTCTCCTACGAGCAGTACTTC.

This chain uses TRBV25-1 with TRBJ2-2; no definite D call. The CDR3 contains 14 residues. V lost 6 bases and J lost 0, with 8 bases in between. Per the germline V gene, CDR1 is MGHDK and CDR2 is SYGVNS. CDR3 DNA sequence: TGTGCCAGCAGCGACATCACGAACACCGGGGAGCTGTTTTTT. Translated, it gives CASSDITNTGELFF.

This chain joins TRBV9 and TRBJ2-1; maybe TRBD1 (5 bases). This CDR3 spans 19 amino acids. V was shortened by 0 bases and J by 0 bases, with 19 bases between the two germline ends. CDR1 SGDLS and CDR2 YYNGEE come from the germline V gene. The CDR3 reads CASSVAPLDRISSYNEQFF. The CDR3 DNA is TGTGCCAGCAGCGTAGCCCCCCTTGACAGAATATCCTCCTACAATGAGCAGTTCTTC.

V usage is TRBV10-2 and J usage is TRBJ2-3; 13 bases are shared with TRBD2. This CDR3 is 15 amino acids long. The germline V gene encodes CDR1 WSHSY and CDR2 SAAADI. Trimming at V came to 7 bases and at J to 9 bases, leaving 10 bases not matched to a gene. The CDR3 sequence is CASTALAGGPKTQYF. DNA of the CDR3: TGCGCCAGCACCGCACTAGCGGGGGGGCCGAAAACGCAGTATTTT.

This clone has a handful of counts. V is TRBV27 and J is TRBJ2-1; 10 nucleotides agree with TRBD2. The germline V gene encodes CDR1 MNHEY and CDR2 SMNVEV (reference sequence). V was pared by 7 bases and J by 7 bases, with 10 bases of the junction left unmatched. There are 15 residues in the CDR3. The CDR3 loop reads CASTWGTSASNEQFF. The CDR3, as DNA: TGTGCCAGCACCTGGGGGACTAGCGCGAGTAATGAGCAGTTCTTC.

This sequence joins TRBV5-1 and TRBJ2-5; TRBD1 might be the D (8 bases). V shed 4 bases and J shed 5 bases, with 33 bases lying between them. Germline lookup yields CDR1 SGHRS and CDR2 YFSETQ. The CDR3 totals 20 residues. The CDR3 region has the DNA TGCGCCAGCAGCCCGGGAGTTAGGGCGGGAGACAGGGGTACGAGGGAGACCCAGTACTTC. Its translation: CASSPGVRAGDRGTRETQYF.

The chain links TRBV18 to TRBJ2-5; D possibly corresponds to TRBD2 (5 bases). The CDR3 is 14 amino acids. Germline CDR1 reads KGHSH; CDR2 reads LQKENI. V lost 0 bases to trimming and J lost 5 bases, with 10 bases between them. The CDR3 reads CASSPPRAIETQYF. The CDR3 DNA reads TGTGCCAGCTCACCACCGCGGGCAATTGAGACCCAGTACTTC.

V is TRBV12-5 and J is TRBJ1-3; maybe TRBD1 (6 bases). The V end was cut by 1 base, the J end by 4 bases, with 14 bases between. CDR1 is LGHNT and CDR2 is FRNRAP in the germline V gene. The CDR3 extends over 16 amino acids. CDR3 in DNA: TGTGCTAGTGGTTTGGAGACAGGAGGTAGAGGAAACACCATATATTTT. It specifies CASGLETGGRGNTIYF.

V gene TRBV28 combines with J gene TRBJ1-2; D is undetermined. V gave up 3 bases and J gave up 4 bases, with 18 bases separating them. The CDR3 contains 16 residues. CDR1 is MDHEN and CDR2 is SYDVKM in the germline V gene. The CDR3 here is CASSFSEFPHPYGYTF. The CDR3 coding sequence is TGTGCCAGCAGTTTCTCCGAGTTCCCTCATCCCTATGGCTACACCTTC.

The chain carries TRBV18 and TRBJ2-7; 7 bases map to TRBD1. The V segment lost 6 bases and the J segment 1 base; nucleotides outside the gene matches: 3. This CDR3 region has 13 residues. The germline CDR1 and CDR2 sequences are KGHSH and LQKENI. DNA of the CDR3: TGTGCCAGCTCCCCGGGACAGTCCTACGAGCAGTACTTC. Translating gives CASSPGQSYEQYF.

J is TRBJ1-5 and V is TRBV7-8; a weak D match, TRBD1 (6 bases). The CDR3 spans 13 residues. CDR1 is SGHVS and CDR2 is FQNEAQ in the germline V gene. V lost 5 bases and J 4 bases, leaving 9 bases between the germline ends. CDR3 nucleotides: TGTGCCAGCAGCCGAGACAGGAATCAGCCCCAGCATTTT. It codes for CASSRDRNQPQHF. Filled out from reference TRBV7-8 and TRBJ1-5, the complete variable domain reads GAGVSQSPRYKVAKRGQDVALRCDPISGHVSLFWYQQALGQGPEFLTYFQNEAQLDKSGLPSDRFFAERPEGSVSTLKIQRTQQEDSAVYLCASSRDRNQPQHFGDGTRLSIL.

V gene TRBV27 combines with J gene TRBJ2-7, with a tentative D call TRBD2 (6 bases). CDR1 MNHEY and CDR2 SMNVEV come from the germline V gene (reference sequence). Trimming stripped 6 bases from V and 4 bases from J, with 13 bases between. The CDR3 is 13 residues long. CDR3 bases: TGTGCCAGCAGCCCAGGGAGGTATTACGAGCAGTACTTC. Residues: CASSPGRYYEQYF.

The chain couples TRBV19 to TRBJ1-5; the D gene is possibly TRBD1 (5 bases). Germline values: CDR1 LNHDA, CDR2 SQIVND (reference sequence). The CDR3 contains 13 residues. Trimming left V 5 bases short and J 7 bases short, with 12 bases between. As DNA, the CDR3 is TGTGCCAGTAGTGTCAGGGTTGGACAGCCCCAGCATTTT. As protein: CASSVRVGQPQHF.